The 9 T cell receptor beta chains in this list originate from one sample, sequenced in a study of cytomegalovirus exposure and HLA in healthy donors. Both 60 Vbeta primers and 13 Jbeta primers went into the PCR. Produced via immunoSEQ multiplex PCR; TCRdb's table is partial and in-frame only. The sample records some 90,000 clones, 76% being singletons. Sequenced sample: PBMCs. These receptors all come from a man younger than 40 in good health and CMV-seropositive.

The chain carries TRBV12-5 and TRBJ2-5, with D tentatively TRBD2 (5 bases). Germline V CDR1 and CDR2: LGHNT, FRNRAP. The CDR3 spans 19 residues. V lost 0 bases and J lost 5, with 25 bases in between. The CDR3 nucleotides read TGTGCTAGTGGTTTGGTACGGGATGGAAGGGTGGGCGTGGAGGAGACCCAGTACTTC. Translation gives CASGLVRDGRVGVEETQYF.

The chain recombines TRBV15 with TRBJ2-3; 8 nucleotides align to TRBD1. CDR3 length: 16 amino acids. Unmatched junction bases numbered 12, after V lost 6 bases and J lost 4 bases. Germline V gene data show CDR1 as LNHNV and CDR2 as YYDKDF (reference sequence). The chain's CDR3 is CATSREQGDGADTQYF. CDR3 coding DNA: TGTGCCACCAGTCGTGAACAGGGGGACGGCGCAGATACGCAGTATTTT.

V gene TRBV6-5 combines with J gene TRBJ1-2; 7 positions agree with TRBD1. Germline values: CDR1 MNHEY, CDR2 SVGAGI. The CDR3 has 14 residues. V lost 6 bases to trimming and J lost 4 bases; unmatched junction nucleotides: 8. Here the CDR3 reads CASRQGRGTYGYTF. The CDR3, as DNA: TGTGCCAGCAGACAGGGGCGCGGGACCTATGGCTACACCTTC.

The chain couples TRBV2 to TRBJ1-4; D is ambiguous. The CDR3 runs to 14 residues. Germline-derived CDR1 and CDR2 are SNHLY and FYNNEI. V was trimmed by 10 bases and J by 3 bases, leaving 15 bases between them. As DNA, the CDR3 is TGTGCCACGGAGGGAGGTCGGGCTAATGAAAAACTGTTTTTT. Residues: CATEGGRANEKLFF.

The chain has TRBV6-5 and TRBJ2-1, with TRBD2 as a possible D gene (6 bases). This CDR3 is 14 amino acids long. CDR1 and CDR2 from the germline V gene are MNHEY and SVGAGI. With 6 bases removed from V and 8 bases from J, the gap between germline ends came to 17 bases. The CDR3 reads CASSLGTPTYEQFF. Here the CDR3 DNA reads TGTGCCAGCAGCCTCGGGACTCCCACATATGAGCAGTTCTTC.

This clone was seen a handful of times. Sequence at one end of the junction differs from germline and may be a read error. The V call is TRBV7-7, the J call TRBJ2-5; D is possibly TRBD1 (6 bases). Germline V CDR1 and CDR2: SSHAT, FNYEAQ (reference sequence). The CDR3 consists of 13 residues. CDR3 residues: CASSPTGQETQYF. The CDR3 nucleotides are TGTGCTAGCAGCCCCACAGGGCAAGAGACCCAGTACTTC.

This clone was picked up one time. The chain couples TRBV5-1 to TRBJ1-2; 9 positions match TRBD1. Germline loops: CDR1 SGHRS, CDR2 YFSETQ. CDR3 size: 14 residues. V was clipped by 4 bases and J by 5 bases; unmatched bases: 6. In nucleotides, the CDR3 is TGCGCCAGCAGCCCCGGAGGGACAGGGTATGGCTACACCTTC. Residues: CASSPGGTGYGYTF. The entire variable domain, with the rest obtained from reference TRBV5-1 and TRBJ1-2, is as follows: KAGVTQTPRYLIKTRGQQVTLSCSPISGHRSVSWYQQTPGQGLQFLFEYFSETQRNKGNFPGRFSGRQFSNSRSEMNVSTLELGDSALYLCASSPGGTGYGYTFGSGTRLTVV.

The genes are TRBV2 and TRBJ1-1; perhaps TRBD1 as D (5 bases). Trimming took off 0 bases at V and 1 base at J, with 12 bases between the two ends. The CDR3 covers 16 residues. The germline gives CDR1 SNHLY, CDR2 FYNNEI. CDR3 protein: CASSEAFPQGNTEAFF. For the CDR3, the DNA is TGTGCCAGCAGTGAAGCTTTCCCTCAGGGGAACACTGAAGCTTTCTTT.

This clone came up a few times. An end of the junction differs from the germline gene, which may be a read error. This rearrangement joins TRBV7-9 to TRBJ1-5; possibly TRBD1 for D (6 bases). Per the germline V gene, CDR1 is SEHNR and CDR2 is FQNEAQ (reference sequence). The CDR3 loop spans 14 amino acids. CDR3: CSSSSDSSNQPQHF. Here the CDR3 DNA reads TGTTCCAGCAGCTCGGACAGTTCCAATCAGCCCCAGCATTTT.